The clone carrying this T cell receptor (beta chain) was counted once. Its cognate antigen is unknown. One end of the junction varies from germline; a read error may be responsible. Germline V CDR1 and CDR2: LNHDA, SQIVND (reference sequence). This CDR3 has 16 residues. For every subset, genomic DNA was evenly distributed across several immunoSEQ plates. Measured with immunoSEQ multiplex PCR; TCRdb has only the in-frame clones, and not every one. The data hold under 2.5 million clones, with 92% observed a single time. This entry is derived from a study of shared clonotypes between healthy human individuals. Study-wide background: In total, the donors were two women and a few men aged 18 to 49.

Findings and limits, study-wide: The four-donor shared clonotypes exceeded non-shared clonotypes in generation probability, with non-shared ones scoring lower.

This TCR was recovered from a man between 18 and 35 years old in good health. Some clones in this sample may be carry-over from other donors' samples. This sequence joins TRBV19 and TRBJ1-1; D is perhaps TRBD1 (5 bases). Sequences were obtained from naive CD4+ T cells from PBMCs. Described subset: CD45RA+ positively selected. Here the CDR3 reads CASRIGAERAVTEAFF. The CDR3 nucleotides are TGTGCCAGTAGGATAGGGGCCGAGAGAGCCGTAACTGAAGCTTTCTTT.